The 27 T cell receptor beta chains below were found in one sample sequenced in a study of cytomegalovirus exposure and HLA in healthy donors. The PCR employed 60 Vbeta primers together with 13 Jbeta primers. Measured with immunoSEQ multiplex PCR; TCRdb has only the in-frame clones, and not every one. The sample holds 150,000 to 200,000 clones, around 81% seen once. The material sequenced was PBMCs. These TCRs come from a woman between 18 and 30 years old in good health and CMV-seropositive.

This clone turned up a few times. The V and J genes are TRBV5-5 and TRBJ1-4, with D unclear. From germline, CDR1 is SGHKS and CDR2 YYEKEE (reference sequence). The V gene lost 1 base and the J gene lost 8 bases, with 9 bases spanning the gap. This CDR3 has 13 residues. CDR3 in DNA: TGTGCCAGCAGCTTGTTTCTCGGGGAAAAACTGTTTTTT. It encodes CASSLFLGEKLFF.

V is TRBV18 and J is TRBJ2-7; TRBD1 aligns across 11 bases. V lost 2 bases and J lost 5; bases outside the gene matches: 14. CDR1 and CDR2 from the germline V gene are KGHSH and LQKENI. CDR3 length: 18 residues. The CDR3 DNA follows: TGTGCCAGCTCACCAGCCCTCCCGGGACAGGGGGGTAGGAACGAGCAGTACTTC. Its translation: CASSPALPGQGGRNEQYF.

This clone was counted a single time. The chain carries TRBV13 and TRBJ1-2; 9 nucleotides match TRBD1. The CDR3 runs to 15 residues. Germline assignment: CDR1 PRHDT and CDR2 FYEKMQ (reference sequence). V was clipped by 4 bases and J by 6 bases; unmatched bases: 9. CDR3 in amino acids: CASSSGDREINGYTF. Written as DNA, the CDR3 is TGTGCCAGCAGCTCTGGGGACAGGGAGATTAATGGCTACACCTTC.

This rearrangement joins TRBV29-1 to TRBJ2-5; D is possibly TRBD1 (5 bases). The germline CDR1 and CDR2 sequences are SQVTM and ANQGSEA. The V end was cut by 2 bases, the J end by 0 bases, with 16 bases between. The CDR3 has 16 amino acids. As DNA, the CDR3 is TGCAGCGTTGAATACCCGACAGACTTGTACCAAGAGACCCAGTACTTC. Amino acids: CSVEYPTDLYQETQYF.

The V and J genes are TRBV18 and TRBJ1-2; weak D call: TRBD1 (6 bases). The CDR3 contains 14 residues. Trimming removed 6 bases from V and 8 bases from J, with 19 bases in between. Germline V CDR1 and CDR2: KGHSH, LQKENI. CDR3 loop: CASSTTGSNAGYTF. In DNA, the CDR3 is TGTGCCAGCTCGACGACAGGCTCCAACGCGGGCTACACCTTC.

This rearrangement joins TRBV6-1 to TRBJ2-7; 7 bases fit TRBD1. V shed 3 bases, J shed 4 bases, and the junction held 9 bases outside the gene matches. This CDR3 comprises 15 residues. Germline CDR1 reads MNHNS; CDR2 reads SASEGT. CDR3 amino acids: CASSELGQRGYEQYF. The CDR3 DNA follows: TGTGCCAGCAGTGAGCTGGGACAGAGAGGATACGAGCAGTACTTC.

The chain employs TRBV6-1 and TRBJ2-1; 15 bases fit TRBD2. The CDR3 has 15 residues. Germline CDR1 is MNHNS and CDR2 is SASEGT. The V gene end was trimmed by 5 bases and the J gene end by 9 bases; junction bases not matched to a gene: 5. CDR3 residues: CASSSGLAGGSEQFF. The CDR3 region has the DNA TGTGCCAGCAGTTCCGGACTAGCGGGGGGGAGTGAGCAGTTCTTC.

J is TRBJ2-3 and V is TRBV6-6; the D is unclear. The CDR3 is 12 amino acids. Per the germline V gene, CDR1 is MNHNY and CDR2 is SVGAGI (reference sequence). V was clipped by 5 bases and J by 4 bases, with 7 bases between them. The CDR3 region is CASSPSSDTQYF. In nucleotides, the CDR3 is TGTGCCAGCAGTCCTTCTTCAGATACGCAGTATTTT.

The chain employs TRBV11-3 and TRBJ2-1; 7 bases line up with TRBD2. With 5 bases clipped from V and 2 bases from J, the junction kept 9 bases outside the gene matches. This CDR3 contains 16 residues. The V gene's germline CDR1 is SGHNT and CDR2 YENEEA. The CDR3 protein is CASSPLGSGAYNEQFF. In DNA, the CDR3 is TGTGCCAGCAGCCCCCTAGGCAGCGGGGCCTACAATGAGCAGTTCTTC.

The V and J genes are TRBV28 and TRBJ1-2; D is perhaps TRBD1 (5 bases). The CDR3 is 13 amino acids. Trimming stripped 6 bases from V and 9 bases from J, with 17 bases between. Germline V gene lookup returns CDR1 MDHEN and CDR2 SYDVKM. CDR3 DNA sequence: TGTGCCAGCAGCCCCGACAGCCTAAGTCGCTACACCTTC. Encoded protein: CASSPDSLSRYTF.

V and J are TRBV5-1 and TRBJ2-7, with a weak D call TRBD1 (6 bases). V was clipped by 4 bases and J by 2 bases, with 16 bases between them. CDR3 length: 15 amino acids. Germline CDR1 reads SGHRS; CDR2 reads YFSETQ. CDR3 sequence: CASSLLQGSAYEQYF. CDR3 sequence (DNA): TGCGCCAGCAGCCTGCTACAGGGATCGGCCTACGAGCAGTACTTC.

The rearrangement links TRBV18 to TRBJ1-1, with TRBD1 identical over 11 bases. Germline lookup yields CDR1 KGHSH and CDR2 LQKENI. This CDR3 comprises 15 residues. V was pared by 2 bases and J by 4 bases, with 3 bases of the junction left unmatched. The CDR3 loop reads CASSPGQGASTEAFF. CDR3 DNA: TGTGCCAGCTCACCAGGACAGGGGGCGAGCACTGAAGCTTTCTTT.

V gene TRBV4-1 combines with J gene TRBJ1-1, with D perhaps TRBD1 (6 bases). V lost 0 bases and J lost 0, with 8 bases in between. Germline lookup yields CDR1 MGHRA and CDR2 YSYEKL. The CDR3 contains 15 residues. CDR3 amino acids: CASSQEDRLNTEAFF. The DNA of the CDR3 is TGCGCCAGCAGCCAAGAAGACAGGTTGAACACTGAAGCTTTCTTT.

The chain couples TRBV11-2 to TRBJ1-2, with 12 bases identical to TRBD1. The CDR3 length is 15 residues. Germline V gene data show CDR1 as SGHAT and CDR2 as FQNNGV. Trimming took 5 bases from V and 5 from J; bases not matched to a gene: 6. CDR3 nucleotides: TGTGCCAGCAGCCTACTGGGACAGGGGGCTTATGGCTACACCTTC. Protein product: CASSLLGQGAYGYTF.

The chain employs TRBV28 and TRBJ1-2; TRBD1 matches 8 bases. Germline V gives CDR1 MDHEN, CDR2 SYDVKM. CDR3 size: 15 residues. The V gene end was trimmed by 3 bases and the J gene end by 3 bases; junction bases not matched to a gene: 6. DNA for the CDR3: TGTGCCAGCAGTTTCCCCGGGACAGGATACTATGGCTACACCTTC. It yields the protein CASSFPGTGYYGYTF.

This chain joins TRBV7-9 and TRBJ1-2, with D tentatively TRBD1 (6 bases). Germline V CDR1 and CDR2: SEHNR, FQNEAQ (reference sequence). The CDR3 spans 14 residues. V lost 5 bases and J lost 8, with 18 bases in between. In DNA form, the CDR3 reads TGTGCCAGCAGCCCAACAGGGATGGATGACGGCTACACCTTC. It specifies CASSPTGMDDGYTF.

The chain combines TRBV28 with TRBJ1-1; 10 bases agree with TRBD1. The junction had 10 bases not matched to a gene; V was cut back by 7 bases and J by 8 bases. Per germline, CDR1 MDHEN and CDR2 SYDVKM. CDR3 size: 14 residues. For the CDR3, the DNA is TGTGCCAGCATCTCGGGACAGGGGCCTTCGGAAGCTTTCTTT. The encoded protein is CASISGQGPSEAFF.

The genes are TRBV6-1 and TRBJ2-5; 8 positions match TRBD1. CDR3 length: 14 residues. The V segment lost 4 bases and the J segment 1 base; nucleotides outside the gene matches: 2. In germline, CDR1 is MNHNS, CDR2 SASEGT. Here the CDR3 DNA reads TGTGCCAGCAGTGGACAGGGGTTCCAAGAGACCCAGTACTTC. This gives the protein CASSGQGFQETQYF.

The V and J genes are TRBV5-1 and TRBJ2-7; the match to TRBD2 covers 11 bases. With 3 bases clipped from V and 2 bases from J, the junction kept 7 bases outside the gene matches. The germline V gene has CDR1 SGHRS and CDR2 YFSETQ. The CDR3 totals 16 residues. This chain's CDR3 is CASSSLGTSGAYEQYF. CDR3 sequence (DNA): TGCGCCAGCAGCTCCCTTGGGACTAGCGGCGCCTACGAGCAGTACTTC.

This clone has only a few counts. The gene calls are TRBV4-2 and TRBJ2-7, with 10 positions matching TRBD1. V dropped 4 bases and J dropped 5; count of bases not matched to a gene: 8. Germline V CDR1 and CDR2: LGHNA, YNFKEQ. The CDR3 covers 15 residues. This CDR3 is CASSPDRGRADEQYF. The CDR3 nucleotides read TGTGCCAGCAGCCCCGACAGGGGGCGTGCAGACGAGCAGTACTTC.

This chain's CDR3 is CASSSPWEGRAKNIQYF. CDR3 bases: TGTGCCAGCAGCTCCCCCTGGGAGGGAAGAGCCAAAAACATTCAGTACTTC. The chain uses TRBV5-6 and TRBJ2-4, with 7 bases lining up with TRBD2. CDR1 and CDR2 from the germline V gene are SGHDT and YYEEEE. The CDR3 loop spans 17 amino acids. V shed 3 bases and J 0 bases; nucleotides not matched to a gene: 9. Full variable domain (rest looked up from reference TRBV5-6 and TRBJ2-4): DAGVTQSPTHLIKTRGQQVTLRCSPKSGHDTVSWYQQALGQGPQFIFQYYEEEERQRGNFPDRFSGHQFPNYSSELNVNALLLGDSALYLCASSSPWEGRAKNIQYFGAGTRLSVL.

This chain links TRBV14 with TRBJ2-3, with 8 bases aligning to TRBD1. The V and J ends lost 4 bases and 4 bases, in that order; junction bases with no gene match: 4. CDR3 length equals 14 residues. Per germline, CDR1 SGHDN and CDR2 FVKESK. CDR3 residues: CASSRSGGPDTQYF. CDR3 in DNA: TGTGCCAGCAGCCGATCAGGGGGCCCAGATACGCAGTATTTT.

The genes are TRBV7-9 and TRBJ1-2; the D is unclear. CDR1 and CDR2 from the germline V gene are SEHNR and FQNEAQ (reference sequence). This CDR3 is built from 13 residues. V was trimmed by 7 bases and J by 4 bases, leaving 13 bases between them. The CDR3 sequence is CASNLDLGYGYTF. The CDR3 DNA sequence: TGTGCCAGCAACCTAGACTTAGGCTATGGCTACACCTTC.

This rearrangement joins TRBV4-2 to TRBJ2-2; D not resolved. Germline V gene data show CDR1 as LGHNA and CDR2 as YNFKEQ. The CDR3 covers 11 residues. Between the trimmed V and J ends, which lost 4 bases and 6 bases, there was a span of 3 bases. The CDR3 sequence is CASSPSGELFF. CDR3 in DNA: TGTGCCAGCAGCCCATCCGGGGAGCTGTTTTTT.

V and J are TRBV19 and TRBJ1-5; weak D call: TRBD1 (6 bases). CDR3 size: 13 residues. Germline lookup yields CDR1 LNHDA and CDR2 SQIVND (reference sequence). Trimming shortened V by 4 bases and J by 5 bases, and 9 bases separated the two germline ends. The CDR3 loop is CASSSTGYQPQHF. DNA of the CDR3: TGTGCCAGTAGTAGCACAGGGTATCAGCCCCAGCATTTT. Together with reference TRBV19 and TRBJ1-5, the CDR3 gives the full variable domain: DGGITQSPKYLFRKEGQNVTLSCEQNLNHDAMYWYRQDPGQGLRLIYYSQIVNDFQKGDIAEGYSVSREKKESFPLTVTSAQKNPTAFYLCASSSTGYQPQHFGDGTRLSIL.

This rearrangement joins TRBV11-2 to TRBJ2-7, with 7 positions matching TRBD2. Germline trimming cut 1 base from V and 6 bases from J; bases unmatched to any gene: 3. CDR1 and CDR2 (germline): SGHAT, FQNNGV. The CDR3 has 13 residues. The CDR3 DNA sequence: TGTGCCAGCAGCTTAGCGGGAGGACGCGAGCAGTACTTC. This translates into CASSLAGGREQYF.

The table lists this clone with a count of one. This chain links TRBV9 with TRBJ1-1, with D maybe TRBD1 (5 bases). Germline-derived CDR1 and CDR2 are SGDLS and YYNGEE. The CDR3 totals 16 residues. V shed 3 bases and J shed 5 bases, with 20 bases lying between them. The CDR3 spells CASSADPKQVKTEAFF. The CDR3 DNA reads TGTGCCAGCAGCGCAGACCCCAAACAGGTAAAGACTGAAGCTTTCTTT.